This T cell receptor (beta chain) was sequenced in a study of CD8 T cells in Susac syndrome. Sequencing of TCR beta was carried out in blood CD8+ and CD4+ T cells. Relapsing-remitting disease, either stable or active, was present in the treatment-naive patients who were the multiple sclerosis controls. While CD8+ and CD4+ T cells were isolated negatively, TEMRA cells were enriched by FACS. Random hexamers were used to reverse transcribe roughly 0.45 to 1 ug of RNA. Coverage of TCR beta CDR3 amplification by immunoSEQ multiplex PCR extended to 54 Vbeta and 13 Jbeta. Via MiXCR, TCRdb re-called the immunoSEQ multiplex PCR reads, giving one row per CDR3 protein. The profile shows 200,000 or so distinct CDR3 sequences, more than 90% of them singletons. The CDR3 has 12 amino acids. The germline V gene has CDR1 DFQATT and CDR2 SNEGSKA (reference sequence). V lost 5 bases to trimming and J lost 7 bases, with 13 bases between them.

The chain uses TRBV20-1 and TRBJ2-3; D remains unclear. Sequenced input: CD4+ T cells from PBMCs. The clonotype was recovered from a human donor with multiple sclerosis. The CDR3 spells CSAARLPNTQYF. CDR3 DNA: TGCAGTGCTGCCCGGCTCCCGAATACGCAGTATTTT.